This T cell receptor beta chain was recovered during a study of identical twins. Study-wide points: Fewer insertions were carried by abundant cord blood beta clonotypes, but none was seen in memory repertoires.

This clonotype appeared a few times. The antigen is unknown. The CDR3 totals 12 residues. Trimming took off 7 bases at V and 7 bases at J, with 13 bases between the two ends. MiXCR, run by TCRdb on the 5' RACE reads, gives a single entry per CDR3 protein. Among just over 500,000 distinct CDR3 sequences listed, approximately 22% were seen once. Another study also made use of these data, one on T cells expressing NK-cell markers.

The chain joins TRBV12-3 or TRBV12-4 to TRBJ1-1; TRBD1 might be the D (6 bases). This clonotype was sampled from a young woman in good health. Specimen: CD4+ T cells sorted from blood. The CDR3 nucleotides are TGTGCCAGCAAGGGGGACGGAGGTGAAGCTTTCTTT. This gives the protein CASKGDGGEAFF.